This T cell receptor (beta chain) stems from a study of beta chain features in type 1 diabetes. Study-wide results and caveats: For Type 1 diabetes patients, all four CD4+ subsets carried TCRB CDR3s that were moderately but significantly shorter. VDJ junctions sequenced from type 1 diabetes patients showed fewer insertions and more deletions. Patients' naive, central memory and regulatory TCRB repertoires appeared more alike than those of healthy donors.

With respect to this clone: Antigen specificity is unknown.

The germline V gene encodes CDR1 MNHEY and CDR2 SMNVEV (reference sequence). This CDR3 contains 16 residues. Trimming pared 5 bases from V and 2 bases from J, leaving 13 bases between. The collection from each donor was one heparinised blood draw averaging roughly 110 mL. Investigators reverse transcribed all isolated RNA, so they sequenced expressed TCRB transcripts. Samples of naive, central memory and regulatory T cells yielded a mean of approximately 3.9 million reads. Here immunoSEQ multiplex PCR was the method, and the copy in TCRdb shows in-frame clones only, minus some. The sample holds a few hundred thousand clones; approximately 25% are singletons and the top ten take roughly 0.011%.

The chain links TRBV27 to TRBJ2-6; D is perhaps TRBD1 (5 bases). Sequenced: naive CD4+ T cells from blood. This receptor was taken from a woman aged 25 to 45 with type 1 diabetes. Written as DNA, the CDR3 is TGTGCCAGCAGTCCGATCAGGGAAACTGGGGCCAACGTCCTGACTTTC. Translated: CASSPIRETGANVLTF.